The 10 T cell receptor beta chains listed next were all sequenced from one sample in a study of blood T cell repertoires in COVID-19. Repertoires were generated with immunoSEQ multiplex PCR, while TCRdb's copy carries only in-frame clones and drops some. In the table there are tens of thousands of clones, more than 60% of which are singletons. The sample was peripheral blood. The receptor source for this set is a woman in her 50s with active or convalescent COVID-19.

This clone has only a few counts. This rearrangement joins TRBV10-1 to TRBJ1-5, with D perhaps TRBD1 (5 bases). Germline values: CDR1 WNHNN, CDR2 SYGVQD (reference sequence). The CDR3 has 14 amino acids. V was cut by 1 base and J by 5 bases, with 9 bases left in between. The CDR3 sequence: CASSECDSDQPQHF. The CDR3 DNA follows: TGCGCCAGCAGTGAGTGTGACAGTGATCAGCCCCAGCATTTT.

The rearrangement links TRBV23-1 to TRBJ1-5; perhaps TRBD1 as D (6 bases). TRBV23-1 is identified as an open reading frame with a role that is uncertain. The CDR3 has 17 amino acids. V shed 7 bases and J shed 0 bases, with 19 bases lying between them. The CDR3 DNA sequence: TGCGCCAGCACCTTAAACAGGGCCCATTATAGCAATCAGCCCCAGCATTTT. It encodes CASTLNRAHYSNQPQHF.

V usage is TRBV28 and J usage is TRBJ1-5, with D perhaps TRBD1 (5 bases). Trimming shortened V by 6 bases and J by 11 bases, and 20 bases separated the two germline ends. CDR1 and CDR2 (germline): MDHEN, SYDVKM. The CDR3 is 14 amino acids. The CDR3 DNA reads TGTGCCAGCAGAGGGCCGGGACTGCCAGAGTCCCAGCATTTT. Amino acids: CASRGPGLPESQHF.

The V gene is TRBV3-1 (or the pseudogene TRBV3-2), the J gene TRBJ2-3; unclear D gene. This CDR3 contains 11 residues. In germline, CDR1 is LGHDT, CDR2 YNNKEL (reference sequence). V lost 5 bases to trimming and J lost 3 bases, with 3 bases between them. CDR3 DNA: TGTGCCAGCAGCATAACAGATACGCAGTATTTT. This gives the protein CASSITDTQYF.

V gene TRBV28 combines with J gene TRBJ2-7; D remains ambiguous. Trimming removed 6 bases at V and 2 bases at J, with 14 bases between. The CDR3 contains 14 residues. Germline V gene sequence: CDR1 MDHEN, CDR2 SYDVKM. CDR3: CASRVAATAYEQYF. CDR3 bases: TGTGCCAGCAGGGTTGCGGCTACTGCCTACGAGCAGTACTTC.

This clone occurred a few times. V and J are TRBV5-1 and TRBJ1-4; D remains ambiguous. V was trimmed by 0 bases and J by 0 bases, leaving 9 bases between them. Germline assignment: CDR1 SGHRS and CDR2 YFSETQ. There are 16 residues in the CDR3. CDR3 sequence reads: CASSLDTVATNEKLFF. The CDR3 DNA reads as TGCGCCAGCAGCTTGGATACAGTAGCAACTAATGAAAAACTGTTTTTT.

This clone showed up many times. The chain couples TRBV10-2 to TRBJ2-7; no clear D. The CDR3 covers 11 residues. V was clipped by 4 bases and J by 3 bases, with 4 bases between them. Germline values: CDR1 WSHSY, CDR2 SAAADI. CDR3 amino acids: CASSVNYEQYF. The CDR3 DNA sequence: TGCGCCAGCAGTGTTAACTACGAGCAGTACTTC.

The V gene is TRBV11-2, the J gene TRBJ2-1, with 10 positions matching TRBD2. The CDR3 has 16 residues. Germline trimming cut 5 bases from V and 4 bases from J; bases unmatched to any gene: 8. Germline-derived CDR1 and CDR2 are SGHAT and FQNNGV. CDR3 region: CASSARLAGMYNEQFF. The DNA of the CDR3 is TGTGCCAGCAGCGCGAGACTAGCGGGTATGTACAATGAGCAGTTCTTC. The entire variable domain, with the rest obtained from reference TRBV11-2 and TRBJ2-1, is as follows: EAGVAQSPRYKIIEKRQSVAFWCNPISGHATLYWYQQILGQGPKLLIQFQNNGVVDDSQLPKDRFSAERLKGVDSTLKIQPAKLEDSAVYLCASSARLAGMYNEQFFGPGTRLTVL.

This clone has only one observation. The rearrangement links TRBV11-2 to TRBJ1-2; 8 positions match TRBD1. Per the germline V gene, CDR1 is SGHAT and CDR2 is FQNNGV. The CDR3 spans 15 residues. The ends lost 0 bases at V and 12 bases at J; junction bases unmatched: 12. The CDR3 spells CASSLDRTGPLRDTF. DNA of the CDR3: TGTGCCAGCAGCTTAGACAGGACAGGGCCCCTTAGAGACACCTTC.

J is TRBJ2-3 and V is TRBV5-4; 8 bases map to TRBD1. CDR3 length equals 14 residues. V lost 2 bases, J lost 3 bases, and 2 bases stayed unmatched. Germline CDR1 and CDR2: SGHNT and YYREEE (reference sequence). The CDR3: CASSFGQGTDTQYF. The CDR3 DNA follows: TGTGCCAGCAGCTTCGGACAGGGAACAGATACGCAGTATTTT. Full variable domain (remainder filled in from reference TRBV5-4 and TRBJ2-3): ETGVTQSPTHLIKTRGQQVTLRCSSQSGHNTVSWYQQALGQGPQFIFQYYREEENGRGNFPPRFSGLQFPNYSSELNVNALELDDSALYLCASSFGQGTDTQYFGPGTRLTVL.